Sequencing of this T cell receptor beta chain was carried out in a study of regulatory T cells in long-lasting Graves disease (dated by TCRdb to 2020 to 2023). For context, the study as a whole: Persistent Graves' disease meant more than 5 years of antithyroid drug treatment with TSH receptor autoantibodies that stayed positive. The study was conducted in China and was registered as a clinical trial. A total of around 35 samples underwent TCR sequencing, from some 13 patients with persistent Graves' disease and 20 patients with newly diagnosed Graves' disease. In the clinical cohort, patients with persistent Graves' disease had used antithyroid drugs for an average of roughly ten years. Patients with persistent Graves' disease were compared with patients with newly diagnosed Graves' disease using TCR sequencing and RNA sequencing of peripheral blood.

The germline V gene (reference sequence) sets CDR1 to LNHNV and CDR2 to YYDKDF. CDR3 length: 13 amino acids, cysteine to phenylalanine. The read is trimmed to its CDR3 DNA, 39 bases read in frame from base 1. The trim is 0 bases for V and 8 bases for J, with a gap of 10 bases between the germline ends. Broad study findings and their caveats: The authors acknowledged the small sample size as a limitation that may reduce accuracy. Sequencing and analysis were restricted to the TCR beta chain. Because the primary lesion, thyroid tissue, could not be accessed, the study looked at peripheral blood alone. A larger number of public clonotypes was shared among persistent patients (about 2,700) than among newly diagnosed patients (about 990). Persistent disease showed preferential use of TRBV28, TRBJ1-2 and TRBJ2-5, whereas newly diagnosed disease favored TRBV20-1 and TRBJ2-1. Compared with newly diagnosed patients, persistent Graves' disease patients had lower TCR Shannon entropy and fewer highly expanded clones, which suggests clonal expansion.

The time point label for this specimen denotes: persistent/refractory GD, antithyroid drugs over 5 years with positive TRAb. For both TCR sequencing and RNA sequencing, RNA was extracted from PBMCs in TRIzol. Graves' disease was diagnosed according to American Thyroid Association guidelines. Patients were recruited from an endocrinology department in Xi'an, China. Each patient gave around 9 milliliters of peripheral blood, collected in an EDTA anticoagulant tube. Ficoll Paque Plus density gradient separation was used to isolate PBMCs, and no additional T cell sorting was done. RNA quality was checked with an Agilent 2100 Bioanalyzer and agarose gel, and concentration with a NanoDrop 2000. The protocol used for the library was multiplex PCR. TCRdb lists the instrument as Illumina HiSeq 4000. TCR beta libraries were built with iRepertoire HTBI primers and Arm-PCR amplification of CDR3 regions. Before sequencing, the PCR products went through gel purification. The published analysis was carried out like this. Gene usage analysis of CDR3 amino acid clonotypes used the 62 TRBV and 14 to 15 TRBJ segments found across samples. Filtered high-quality paired reads were merged into contigs using COPE and FqMerger. Contigs were aligned with BLAST to IMGT TRBV, TRBD and TRBJ reference genes, and CDR3 was defined per IMGT. Any clonotype with a frequency above 0.1% was counted as a highly expanded clone. Shannon entropy was used to measure repertoire diversity, and the Gini coefficient was used to measure V-J evenness. A clonotype was considered public if more than one individual shared it. TCRdb applied fastp at Q25 and MiXCR to the public reads, then kept only in-frame beta chains. Duplicate CDR3 protein sequences are folded into a single record with the most common DNA and genes. These V and J calls rely on TCRdb rather than the paper's analysis. The sample data list roughly 500,000 distinct CDR3 sequences, and about 20% of these were observed just once. Roughly 14% of the sample lies in the top ten.

This clonotype was recorded many times. Its antigen is currently not known. Per-base quality was not reported, and no clone a single base away is much larger than it. The material sequenced was peripheral blood mononuclear cells (PBMCs), taken when the disease was refractory, from a patient treated with antithyroid drugs. This chain is built from TRBV15 and TRBJ1-1; tentative D gene TRBD1, with 6 bases matching. The source is a female donor with Graves disease. This receptor has the CDR3 CATSREGGKEAFF. In nucleotides, the sequence is TGTGCCACCAGCAGAGAAGGGGGAAAGGAAGCTTTCTTT.